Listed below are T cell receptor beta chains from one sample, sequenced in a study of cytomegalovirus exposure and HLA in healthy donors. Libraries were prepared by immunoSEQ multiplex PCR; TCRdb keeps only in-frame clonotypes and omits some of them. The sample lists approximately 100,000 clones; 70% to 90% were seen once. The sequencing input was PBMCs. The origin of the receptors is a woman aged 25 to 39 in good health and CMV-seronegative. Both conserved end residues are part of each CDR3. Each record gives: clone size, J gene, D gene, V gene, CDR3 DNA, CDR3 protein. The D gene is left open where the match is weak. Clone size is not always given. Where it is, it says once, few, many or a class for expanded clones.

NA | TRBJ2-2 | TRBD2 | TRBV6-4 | TGTGCCAGCAGTGAGGGAGGGTCTAACACCGGGGAGCTGTTTTTT | CASSEGGSNTGELFF
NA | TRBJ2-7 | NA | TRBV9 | TGTGCCAGCAGCGTAGAGGACTCACGAATCCACGAGCAGTACTTC | CASSVEDSRIHEQYF
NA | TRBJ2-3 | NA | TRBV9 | TGTGCCAGCAGCGTAGAGGGCGGGTCCACAGATACGCAGTATTTT | CASSVEGGSTDTQYF
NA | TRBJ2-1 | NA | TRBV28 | TGTGCCAGCAGTCCGGTAAGCCGCTCCTACAATGAGCAGTTCTTC | CASSPVSRSYNEQFF
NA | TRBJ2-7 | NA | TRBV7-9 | TGTGCCAGCAGCTTACTGGCTCACGAGCAGTACTTC | CASSLLAHEQYF
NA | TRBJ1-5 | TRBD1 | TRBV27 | TGTGCCAGCAGTTTAACAGGGGGCGCATTAGGTCAGCCCCAGCATTTT | CASSLTGGALGQPQHF
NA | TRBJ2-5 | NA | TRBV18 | TGTGCCAGCTCACTGGACATTGGAGAGACCCAGTACTTC | CASSLDIGETQYF
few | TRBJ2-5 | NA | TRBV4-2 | TGTGCCAGCAGCCAAGATAAAGAGACCCAGTACTTC | CASSQDKETQYF
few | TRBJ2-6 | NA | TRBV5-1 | TGCGCCAGCAGCCTCCAGGGTTCTGGGGCCAACGTCCTGACTTTC | CASSLQGSGANVLTF
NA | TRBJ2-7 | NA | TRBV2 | TGTGCCAGCAGGAGTACGATCGAGCAGTACTTC | CASRSTIEQYF